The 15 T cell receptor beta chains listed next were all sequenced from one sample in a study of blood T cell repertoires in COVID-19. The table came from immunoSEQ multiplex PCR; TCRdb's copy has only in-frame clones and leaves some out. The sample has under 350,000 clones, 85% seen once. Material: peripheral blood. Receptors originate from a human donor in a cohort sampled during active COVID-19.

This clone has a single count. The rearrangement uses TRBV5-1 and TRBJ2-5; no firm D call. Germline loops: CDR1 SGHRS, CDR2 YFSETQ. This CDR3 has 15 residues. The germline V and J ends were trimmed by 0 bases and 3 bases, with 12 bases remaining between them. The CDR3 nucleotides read TGCGCCAGCAGCTTGGAAAGTTCCAGAAAAGAGACCCAGTACTTC. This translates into CASSLESSRKETQYF.

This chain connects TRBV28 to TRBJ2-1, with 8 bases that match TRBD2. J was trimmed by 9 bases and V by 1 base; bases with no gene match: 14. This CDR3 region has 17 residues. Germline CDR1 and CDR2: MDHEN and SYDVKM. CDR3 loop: CASSLSRGLGRRVEQFF. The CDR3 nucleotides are TGTGCCAGCAGTTTATCACGGGGACTAGGGCGTAGAGTTGAGCAGTTCTTC.

CDR3 amino acids: CASREPGSGYTF. Written as DNA, the CDR3 is TGTGCCAGCAGGGAACCAGGCTCTGGCTACACCTTC. The V gene is TRBV28, the J gene TRBJ1-2, with unresolved D. The CDR3 contains 12 residues. V lost 6 bases to trimming and J lost 7 bases, with 12 bases between them. Germline-derived CDR1 and CDR2 are MDHEN and SYDVKM.

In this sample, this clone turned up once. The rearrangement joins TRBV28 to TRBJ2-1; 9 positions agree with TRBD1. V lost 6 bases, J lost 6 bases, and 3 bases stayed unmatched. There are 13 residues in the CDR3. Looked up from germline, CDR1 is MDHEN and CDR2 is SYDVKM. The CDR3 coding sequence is TGTGCCAGCAGGGGGACAGGGTTCAATGAGCAGTTCTTC. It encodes CASRGTGFNEQFF. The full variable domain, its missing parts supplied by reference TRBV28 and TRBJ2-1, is DVKVTQSSRYLVKRTGEKVFLECVQDMDHENMFWYRQDPGLGLRLIYFSYDVKMKEKGDIPEGYSVSREKKERFSLILESASTNQTSMYLCASRGTGFNEQFFGPGTRLTVL.

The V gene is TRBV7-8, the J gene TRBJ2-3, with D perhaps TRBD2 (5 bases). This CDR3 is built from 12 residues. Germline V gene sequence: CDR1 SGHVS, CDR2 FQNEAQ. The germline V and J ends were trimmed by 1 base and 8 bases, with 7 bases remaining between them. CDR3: CASSLVLATQYF. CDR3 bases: TGTGCCAGCAGCTTAGTTCTAGCTACGCAGTATTTT.

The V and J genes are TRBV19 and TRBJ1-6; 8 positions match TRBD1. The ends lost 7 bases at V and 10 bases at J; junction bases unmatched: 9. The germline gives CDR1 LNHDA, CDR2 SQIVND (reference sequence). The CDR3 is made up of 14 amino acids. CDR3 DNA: TGTGCCAGTATCGCTGGACAGGGTCGATCACCCCTCCACTTT. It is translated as CASIAGQGRSPLHF.

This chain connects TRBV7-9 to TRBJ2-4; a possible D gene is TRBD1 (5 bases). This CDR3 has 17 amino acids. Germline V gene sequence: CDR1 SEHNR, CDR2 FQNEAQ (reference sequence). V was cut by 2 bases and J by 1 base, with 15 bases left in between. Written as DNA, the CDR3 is TGTGCCAGCAGCTTAAAGGCAGGGTCGGTGGCCAAAAACATTCAGTACTTC. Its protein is CASSLKAGSVAKNIQYF.

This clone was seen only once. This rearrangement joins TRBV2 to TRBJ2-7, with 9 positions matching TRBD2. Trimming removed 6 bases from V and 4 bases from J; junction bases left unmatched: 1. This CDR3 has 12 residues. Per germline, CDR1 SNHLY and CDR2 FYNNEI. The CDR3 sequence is CASRLAGYEQYF. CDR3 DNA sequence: TGTGCCAGCAGGCTAGCGGGGTACGAGCAGTACTTC. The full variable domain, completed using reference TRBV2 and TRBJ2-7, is EPEVTQTPSHQVTQMGQEVILRCVPISNHLYFYWYRQILGQKVEFLVSFYNNEISEKSEIFDDQFSVERPDGSNFTLKIRSTKLEDSAMYFCASRLAGYEQYFGPGTRLTVT.

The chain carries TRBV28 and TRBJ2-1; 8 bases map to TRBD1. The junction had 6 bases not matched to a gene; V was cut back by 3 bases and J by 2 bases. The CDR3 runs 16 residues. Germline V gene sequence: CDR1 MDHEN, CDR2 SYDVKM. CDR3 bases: TGTGCCAGCAGTTTCCCACAGGGGGTCCCCTACAATGAGCAGTTCTTC. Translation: CASSFPQGVPYNEQFF.

The CDR3 loop reads CASSSGVSSGSSTDTQYF. The DNA of the CDR3 is TGCGCCAGCAGCTCTGGTGTTTCTAGCGGGTCTAGCACAGATACGCAGTATTTT. This rearrangement joins TRBV5-1 to TRBJ2-3, with 8 bases matching TRBD2. The CDR3 runs 18 residues. Germline values: CDR1 SGHRS, CDR2 YFSETQ. J gave up 0 bases and V 3 bases, and 12 bases lay outside the gene matches.

The CDR3 reads CASGREDRARGYTF. The CDR3, as DNA: TGTGCTAGTGGTCGAGAGGACAGGGCTCGTGGCTACACCTTC. This chain connects TRBV12-5 to TRBJ1-2; 8 bases are shared with TRBD1. This CDR3 is 14 amino acids long. V gave up 5 bases and J gave up 7 bases; unmatched junction bases: 9. CDR1 and CDR2 (germline): LGHNT, FRNRAP.

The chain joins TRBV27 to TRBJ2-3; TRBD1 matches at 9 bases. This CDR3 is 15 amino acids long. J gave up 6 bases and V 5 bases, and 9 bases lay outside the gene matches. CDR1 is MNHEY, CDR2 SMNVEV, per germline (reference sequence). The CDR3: CASSRQGVAWDTQYF. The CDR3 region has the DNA TGTGCCAGCAGTAGACAGGGGGTCGCCTGGGATACGCAGTATTTT.

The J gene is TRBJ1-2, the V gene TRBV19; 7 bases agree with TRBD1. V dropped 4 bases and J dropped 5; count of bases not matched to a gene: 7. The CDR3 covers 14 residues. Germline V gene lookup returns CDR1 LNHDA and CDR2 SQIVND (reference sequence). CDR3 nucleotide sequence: TGTGCCAGTAGTACGACAGGGCAAGGTTATGGCTACACCTTC. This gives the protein CASSTTGQGYGYTF.

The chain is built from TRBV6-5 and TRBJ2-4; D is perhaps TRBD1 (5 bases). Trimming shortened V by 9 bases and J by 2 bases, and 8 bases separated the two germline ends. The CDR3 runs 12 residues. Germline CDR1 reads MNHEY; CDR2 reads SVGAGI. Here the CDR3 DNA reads TGTGCCAGTAAGGGGACCAAAAACATTCAGTACTTC. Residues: CASKGTKNIQYF.

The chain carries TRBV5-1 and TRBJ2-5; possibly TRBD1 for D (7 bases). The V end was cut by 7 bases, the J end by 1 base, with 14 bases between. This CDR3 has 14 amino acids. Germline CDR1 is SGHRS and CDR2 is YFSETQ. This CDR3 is CASRRDSSQETQYF. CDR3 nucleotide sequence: TGCGCCAGCCGGCGGGACAGTAGCCAAGAGACCCAGTACTTC.